This T cell receptor beta chain was profiled in a study of molecular identifiers for immune sequencing clone quantification. Study information: In replicates, RNA taken from around 18,000 or 91,000 naive CD8 cells was divided five ways, and four portions underwent sequencing.

With listed TCR primers and previously described methods, bulk TCR libraries were prepared. Each CDR3 protein is one row after TCRdb ran MiXCR on the PCR reads. The sample has 250,000 to 350,000 distinct CDR3 sequences; 20% to 25% are singletons. Sorting captured naive CD8 T cells as CD8+CD4-CCR7+CD45RA+. Whole-study findings and limits: Clonotypes surpassing 20 RNA copies contained over 98% of effector molecules, versus under 1% in naive cells.

Germline V CDR1 and CDR2: SGHAT, FQNNGV. With termini counted, the CDR3 has 11 amino acids. This clonotype was detected ten times or more. No antigen is known for it. As the CDR3 is not closed by the conserved phenylalanine or tryptophan, this likely results from a read error. The limits of the CDR3 on the DNA are not certain, so only TCRdb's listed CDR3 is given. The chain has TRBV11-2 and TRBJ2-1; TRBD1 was called by the table and not checked on the DNA. The origin of this receptor is a human donor in good health. Some libraries in this study had Jurkat cell RNA spiked in. The material sequenced was naive CD8+ T cells from blood, with Jurkat cell RNA spiked in. Subset denoted: FACS-sorted CD8+CD4-CCR7+CD45RA+ naive T cells. CDR3 sequence reads: CASSLEGHWLL.